This T cell receptor beta chain is drawn from a study of identical twins. Study-level results: Zero-insertion analyses could be partly confounded by invariant MAIT and iNKT cells.

MiXCR was run by TCRdb on the 5' RACE reads, yielding one entry per CDR3 protein. Of some 710,000 distinct CDR3 sequences in the sample, around 6.1% were seen once. In this sample, this clonotype turned up a few times. Its specificity is unknown. After removal of 4 bases from V and 5 bases from J, the junction contained 6 bases not matched to a gene. This CDR3 comprises 16 residues. Germline loops: CDR1 LGHNA, CDR2 YNFKEQ. Sequencing was carried out using naive T cells sorted from blood. This clonotype was sampled from a man aged 18 to 30 in good health. The chain joins TRBV4-2 to TRBJ2-3; TRBD2 aligns across 13 bases. For the CDR3, the DNA is TGTGCCAGCAGCCCTACTAGCGGGAGGGCAATAGATACGCAGTATTTT. Protein sequence: CASSPTSGRAIDTQYF.